What follows describes a single T cell receptor (beta chain). The sample is drawn from a study of blood T cell repertoires in COVID-19. Across the study: COVID-19 samples, acute and convalescent, were from the United States, Italy and Spain.

Authors' methods: Counts of nucleated cells, estimated from reference gene primer amplification, were obtained. Only in-frame clones appear in the TCRdb table, and some are missing; sequencing was by immunoSEQ multiplex PCR. V and J calls and clone size are those listed in that table; D and trimming were worked out from the DNA. Seen here are roughly 250,000 clones, roughly nine tenths observed once, and the top ten hold just under 6.5%. The origin of this receptor is a woman aged 30 to 39 with acute COVID-19. Sequencing input: PBMCs or T cells enriched from blood (not recorded which).

DNA for the CDR3: TGTGCCAGCAGACCCGACTCTAGCACAGATACGCAGTATTTT. Translated: CASRPDSSTDTQYF. The rearrangement joins TRBV2 to TRBJ2-3; D not certain. Germline V CDR1 and CDR2: SNHLY, FYNNEI. The CDR3 totals 14 residues. The ends were cut back, 6 bases at V and 0 bases at J, with 10 bases in the middle.